This T cell receptor beta chain was sequenced for a study of blood T cell repertoires in COVID-19. The table lists this clone with many counts. CDR1 and CDR2 from the germline V gene are LGHDT and YNNKEL (reference sequence). Trimming removed 4 bases from V and 7 bases from J, with 10 bases in between. The CDR3 length is 12 residues. The data were produced by immunoSEQ multiplex PCR, yet TCRdb's version contains in-frame clones alone and is incomplete. The sample lists roughly 90,000 clones; roughly 80% were seen once. This chain links TRBV3-1 (or the pseudogene TRBV3-2) with TRBJ1-2, with D perhaps matching TRBD1 (6 bases). Sequencing was carried out using peripheral blood. The clonotype comes from a human donor in a cohort sampled during active COVID-19. The CDR3: CASSLTGTGYTF. In nucleotides, the CDR3 is TGTGCCAGCAGCCTCACAGGGACTGGCTACACCTTC.